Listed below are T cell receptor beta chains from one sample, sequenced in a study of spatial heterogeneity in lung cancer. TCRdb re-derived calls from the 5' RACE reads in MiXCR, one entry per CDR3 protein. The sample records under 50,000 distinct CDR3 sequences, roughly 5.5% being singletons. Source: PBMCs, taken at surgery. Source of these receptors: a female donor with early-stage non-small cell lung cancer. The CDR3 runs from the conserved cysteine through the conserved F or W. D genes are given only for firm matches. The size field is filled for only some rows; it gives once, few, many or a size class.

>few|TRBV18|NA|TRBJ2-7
CASSPDRGNYEQYF
TGTGCCAGCTCACCAGATCGGGGGAACTACGAGCAGTACTTC
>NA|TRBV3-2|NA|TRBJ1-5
CASSPPAGVHLQPQHF
TGTGCCAGCAGCCCGCCGGCCGGGGTCCATTTGCAGCCCCAGCATTTT
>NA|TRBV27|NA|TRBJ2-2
CASSFPVGELFF
TGTGCCAGCAGTTTTCCAGTCGGGGAGCTGTTTTTT
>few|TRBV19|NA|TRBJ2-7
CASTPRASTKSSYEQYF
TGTGCCAGTACCCCCCGGGCTAGCACTAAATCGTCCTACGAGCAGTACTTC
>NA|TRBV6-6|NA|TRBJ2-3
CASSYGLQDTQYF
TGTGCCAGCAGTTACGGCCTCCAAGATACGCAGTATTTT
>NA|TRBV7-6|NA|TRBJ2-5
CASSLAVSDSFSETQYF
TGTGCCAGCAGCTTAGCGGTTTCGGACAGCTTCTCGGAGACCCAGTACTTC
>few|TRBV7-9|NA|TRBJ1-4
CASSLAGGVEKLFF
TGTGCCAGCAGCTTAGCAGGGGGAGTTGAAAAACTGTTTTTT
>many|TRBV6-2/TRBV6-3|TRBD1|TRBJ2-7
CASRRHGTGGRYEQYF
TGTGCCAGCAGACGACATGGAACAGGGGGGAGGTACGAGCAGTACTTC
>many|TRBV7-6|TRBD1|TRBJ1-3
CASSPRDSGNTIYF
TGTGCCAGCAGCCCCCGGGACAGCGGAAACACCATATATTTT
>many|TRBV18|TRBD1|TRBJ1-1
CASSLIGGPNTEAFF
TGTGCCAGCTCACTAATAGGGGGCCCGAACACTGAAGCTTTCTTT
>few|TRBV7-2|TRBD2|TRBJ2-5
CASSSAAGGETQYF
TGTGCCAGCAGCTCGGCAGCGGGGGGAGAGACCCAGTACTTC
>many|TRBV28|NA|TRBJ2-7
CASTRQVAYEQYF
TGTGCCAGCACAAGACAGGTAGCCTACGAGCAGTACTTC